This T cell receptor beta chain came from a study of T cells in Graves' hyperthyroidism and ophthalmopathy. Notes on the study in general: Ophthalmopathy was separated from stable hyperthyroidism by a 13 V-J model. Peripheral blood also featured most of the thyroid clonotypes expanded above 0.001.

There are 15 residues in the CDR3. Germline-derived CDR1 and CDR2 are SQVTM and ANQGSEA. The V and J ends lost 4 bases and 4 bases, in that order; junction bases with no gene match: 13. The CDR3 regions of TCR beta were amplified from RNA transcripts. First-round RT-PCR of the TCR CDR3 relied on the HTBI primer set. TCRdb fed the multiplex PCR reads into MiXCR, producing one record per CDR3 protein. The sample has 650,000 to 800,000 distinct CDR3 sequences, 45% seen once. Comments on this clonotype: Its antigen is not known.

Sequencing was performed on peripheral blood or thyroid tissue (not recorded which). This clonotype originated in an adult man with Graves' disease, either hyperthyroidism or ophthalmopathy (not recorded which). The V call is TRBV29-1, the J call TRBJ2-7; 7 bases map to TRBD1. DNA of the CDR3: TGCAGCGTTGGCCGGGGCGAAGGGGGCAATTACGAGCAGTACTTC. Its translation: CSVGRGEGGNYEQYF.